This TCR beta chain was sequenced for a study of shared clonotypes between healthy human individuals. This clone was recorded once. Among the donors, all were Caucasian adults who lived in Nashville, Tennessee. This CDR3 has 17 residues. Measured with immunoSEQ multiplex PCR; TCRdb has only the in-frame clones, and not every one. Of around 2.5 million clones listed, 93% are singletons. The sequenced sample was naive CD4+ T cells from PBMCs. Noted subset: CD45RA+ positively selected. The rearrangement uses TRBV21-1 and TRBJ2-2. TRBV21-1 is a listed pseudogene. This receptor was identified in a man aged 18 to 30 in good health. Some clones in this sample may be carry-over from other donors' samples. The CDR3 is CASSKDSLWVLPGELFF. The CDR3 DNA follows: TGTGCCAGCAGCAAAGATTCGCTATGGGTCCTGCCCGGGGAGCTGTTTTTT.